This TCR beta chain came from a study of blood T cell repertoires in COVID-19. About the study: Whether acute or convalescent, the COVID-19 samples came from the United States, Italy and Spain. Nucleic acid was either cDNA or gDNA, and it came from T cells, B-cell-depleted T cells, or PBMCs.

This clone was observed a handful of times. Deletions cut 4 bases from V and 4 bases from J, with 11 bases between. Germline V CDR1 and CDR2: SGHTA, FQGNSA. The CDR3 contains 14 residues. As originally analysed: Amplifying reference gene primers gave estimates of nucleated cell counts. Only in-frame clones appear in the TCRdb table, and some are missing; sequencing was by immunoSEQ multiplex PCR. From that table come the V and J calls and clone size; the DNA was used to work out D and trimming. The table shows around 100,000 clones, with about four fifths occurring only once. The receptor was derived from a woman aged 40 to 49 with acute or convalescent COVID-19. The sample was peripheral blood. The chain carries TRBV7-2 and TRBJ2-1; D unclear. The CDR3 reads CASSSGGYYNEQFF. Here the CDR3 DNA reads TGTGCCAGCAGCTCAGGTGGATATTACAATGAGCAGTTCTTC. Variable domain in full (rest from reference TRBV7-2 and TRBJ2-1): GAGVSQSPSNKVTEKGKDVELRCDPISGHTALYWYRQSLGQGLEFLIYFQGNSAPDKSGLPSDRFSAERTGGSVSTLTIQRTQQEDSAVYLCASSSGGYYNEQFFGPGTRLTVL.